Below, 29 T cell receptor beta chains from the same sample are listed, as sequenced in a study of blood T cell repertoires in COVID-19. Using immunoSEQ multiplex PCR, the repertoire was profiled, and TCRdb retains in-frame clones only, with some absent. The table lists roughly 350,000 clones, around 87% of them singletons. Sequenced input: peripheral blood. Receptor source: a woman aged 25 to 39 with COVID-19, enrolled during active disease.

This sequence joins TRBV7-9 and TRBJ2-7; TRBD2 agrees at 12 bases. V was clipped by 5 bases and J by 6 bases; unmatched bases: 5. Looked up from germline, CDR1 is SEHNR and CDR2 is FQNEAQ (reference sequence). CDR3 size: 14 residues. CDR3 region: CASSLGLAGSEQYF. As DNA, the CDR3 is TGTGCCAGCAGCCTTGGACTAGCGGGAAGCGAGCAGTACTTC.

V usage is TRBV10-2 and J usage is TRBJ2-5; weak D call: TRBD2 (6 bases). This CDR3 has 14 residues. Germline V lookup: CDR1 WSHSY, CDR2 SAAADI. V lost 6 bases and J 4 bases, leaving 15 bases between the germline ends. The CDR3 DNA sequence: TGCGCCAGCAGGGGGGACTCGGAGGGAGAGACCCAGTACTTC. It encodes CASRGDSEGETQYF.

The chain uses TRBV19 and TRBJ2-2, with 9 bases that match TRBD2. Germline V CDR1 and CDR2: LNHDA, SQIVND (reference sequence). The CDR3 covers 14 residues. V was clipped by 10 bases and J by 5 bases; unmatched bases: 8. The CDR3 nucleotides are TGTGCCACCCGCCCCCTAGCGGGGACCGGGGAGCTGTTTTTT. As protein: CATRPLAGTGELFF.

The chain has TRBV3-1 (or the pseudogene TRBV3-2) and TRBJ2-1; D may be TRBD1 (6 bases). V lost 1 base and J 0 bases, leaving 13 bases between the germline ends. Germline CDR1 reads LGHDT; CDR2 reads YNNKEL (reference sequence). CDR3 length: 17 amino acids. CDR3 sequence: CASSQVTTGSSYNEQFF. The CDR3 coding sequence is TGTGCCAGCAGCCAAGTGACGACAGGCAGCTCCTACAATGAGCAGTTCTTC.

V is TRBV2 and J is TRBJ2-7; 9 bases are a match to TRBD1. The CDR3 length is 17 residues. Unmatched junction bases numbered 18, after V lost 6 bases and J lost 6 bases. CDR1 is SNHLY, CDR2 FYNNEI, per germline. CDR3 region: CASSSLRPGQGLFEQYF. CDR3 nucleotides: TGTGCCAGCAGCAGCCTTCGCCCGGGACAGGGTTTGTTCGAGCAGTACTTC.

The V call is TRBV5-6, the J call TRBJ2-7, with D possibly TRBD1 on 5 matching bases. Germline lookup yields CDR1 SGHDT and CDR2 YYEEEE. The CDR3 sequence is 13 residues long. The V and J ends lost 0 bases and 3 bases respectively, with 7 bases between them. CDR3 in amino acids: CASSLGRVYEQYF. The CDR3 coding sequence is TGTGCCAGCAGCTTGGGCAGGGTCTACGAGCAGTACTTC.

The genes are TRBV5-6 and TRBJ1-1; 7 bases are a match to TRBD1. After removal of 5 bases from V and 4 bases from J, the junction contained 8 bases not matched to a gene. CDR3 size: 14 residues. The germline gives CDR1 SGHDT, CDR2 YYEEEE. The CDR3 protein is CASRTDRPVTEAFF. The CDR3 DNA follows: TGTGCCAGCAGGACGGACAGGCCGGTCACTGAAGCTTTCTTT. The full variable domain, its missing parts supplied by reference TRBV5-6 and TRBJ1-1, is DAGVTQSPTHLIKTRGQQVTLRCSPKSGHDTVSWYQQALGQGPQFIFQYYEEEERQRGNFPDRFSGHQFPNYSSELNVNALLLGDSALYLCASRTDRPVTEAFFGQGTRLTVV.

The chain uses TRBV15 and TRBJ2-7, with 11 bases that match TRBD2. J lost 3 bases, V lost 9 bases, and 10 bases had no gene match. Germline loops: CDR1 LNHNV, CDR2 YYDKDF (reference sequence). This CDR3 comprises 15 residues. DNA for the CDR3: TGTGCCACTTCGGGACTAGCGGAGACCATCTACGAGCAGTACTTC. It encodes CATSGLAETIYEQYF.

The CDR3 region is CASSIGTGSFNEQFF. Written as DNA, the CDR3 is TGTGCCAGCAGTATCGGGACAGGGAGTTTCAATGAGCAGTTCTTC. J is TRBJ2-1 and V is TRBV27; the match to TRBD1 covers 9 bases. This CDR3 spans 15 amino acids. CDR1 and CDR2 from the germline V gene are MNHEY and SMNVEV (reference sequence). V gave up 5 bases and J gave up 6 bases; unmatched junction bases: 8.

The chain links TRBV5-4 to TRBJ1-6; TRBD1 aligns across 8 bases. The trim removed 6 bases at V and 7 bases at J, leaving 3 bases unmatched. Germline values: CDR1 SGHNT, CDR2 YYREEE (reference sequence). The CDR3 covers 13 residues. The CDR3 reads CASTDRGNSPLHF. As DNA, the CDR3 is TGTGCCAGCACAGACAGGGGAAATTCACCCCTCCACTTT.

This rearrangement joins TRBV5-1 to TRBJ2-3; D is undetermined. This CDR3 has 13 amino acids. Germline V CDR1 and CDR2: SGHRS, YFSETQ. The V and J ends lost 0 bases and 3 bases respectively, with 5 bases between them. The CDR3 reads CASSLVLTDTQYF. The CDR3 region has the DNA TGCGCCAGCAGCTTGGTTCTAACAGATACGCAGTATTTT.

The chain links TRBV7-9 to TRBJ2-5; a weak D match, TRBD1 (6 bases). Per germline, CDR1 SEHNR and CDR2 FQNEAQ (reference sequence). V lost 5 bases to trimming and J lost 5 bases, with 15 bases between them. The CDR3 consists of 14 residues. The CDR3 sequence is CASSGRGVRETQYF. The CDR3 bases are TGTGCCAGCAGCGGCAGGGGCGTAAGGGAGACCCAGTACTTC.

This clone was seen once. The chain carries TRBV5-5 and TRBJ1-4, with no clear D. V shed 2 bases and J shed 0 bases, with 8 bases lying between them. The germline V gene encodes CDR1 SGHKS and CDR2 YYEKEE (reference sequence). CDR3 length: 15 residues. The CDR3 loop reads CASSFRQTTNEKLFF. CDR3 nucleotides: TGTGCCAGCAGCTTTCGACAAACAACTAATGAAAAACTGTTTTTT.

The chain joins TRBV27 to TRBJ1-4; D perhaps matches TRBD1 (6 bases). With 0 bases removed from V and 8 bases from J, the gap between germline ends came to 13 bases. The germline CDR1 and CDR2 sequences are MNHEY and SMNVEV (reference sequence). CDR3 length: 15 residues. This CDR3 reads CASSLSLDRQEKLFF. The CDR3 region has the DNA TGTGCCAGCAGTTTATCGTTGGACAGACAAGAAAAACTGTTTTTT.

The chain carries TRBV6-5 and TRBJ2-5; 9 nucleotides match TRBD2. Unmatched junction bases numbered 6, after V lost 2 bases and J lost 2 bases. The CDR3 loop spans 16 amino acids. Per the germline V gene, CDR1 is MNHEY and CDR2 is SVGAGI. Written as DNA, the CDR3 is TGTGCCAGCAGTTACACCTTTAGCGGGAGTCAAGAGACCCAGTACTTC. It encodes CASSYTFSGSQETQYF.

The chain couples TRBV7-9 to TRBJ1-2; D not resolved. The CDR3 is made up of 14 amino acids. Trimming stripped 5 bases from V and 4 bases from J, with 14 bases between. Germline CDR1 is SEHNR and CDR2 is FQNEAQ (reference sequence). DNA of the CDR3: TGTGCCAGCAGCCCCTGGACGGGATTCTATGGCTACACCTTC. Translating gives CASSPWTGFYGYTF.

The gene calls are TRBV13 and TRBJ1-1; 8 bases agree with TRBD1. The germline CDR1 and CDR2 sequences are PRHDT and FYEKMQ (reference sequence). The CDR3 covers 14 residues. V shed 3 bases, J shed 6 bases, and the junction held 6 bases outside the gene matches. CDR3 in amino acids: CASSLRQGWAEAFF. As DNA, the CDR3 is TGTGCCAGCAGCTTGAGACAGGGGTGGGCTGAAGCTTTCTTT. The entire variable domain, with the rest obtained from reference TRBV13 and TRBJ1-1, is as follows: AAGVIQSPRHLIKEKRETATLKCYPIPRHDTVYWYQQGPGQDPQFLISFYEKMQSDKGSIPDRFSAQQFSDYHSELNMSSLELGDSALYFCASSLRQGWAEAFFGQGTRLTVV.

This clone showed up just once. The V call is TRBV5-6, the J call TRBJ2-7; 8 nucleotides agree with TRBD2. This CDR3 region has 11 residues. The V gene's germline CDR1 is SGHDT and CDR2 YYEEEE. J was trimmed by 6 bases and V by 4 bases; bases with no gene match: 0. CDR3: CASSRGGEQYF. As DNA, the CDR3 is TGTGCCAGCAGCCGGGGGGGCGAGCAGTACTTC. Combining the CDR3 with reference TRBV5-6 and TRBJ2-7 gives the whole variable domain DAGVTQSPTHLIKTRGQQVTLRCSPKSGHDTVSWYQQALGQGPQFIFQYYEEEERQRGNFPDRFSGHQFPNYSSELNVNALLLGDSALYLCASSRGGEQYFGPGTRLTVT.

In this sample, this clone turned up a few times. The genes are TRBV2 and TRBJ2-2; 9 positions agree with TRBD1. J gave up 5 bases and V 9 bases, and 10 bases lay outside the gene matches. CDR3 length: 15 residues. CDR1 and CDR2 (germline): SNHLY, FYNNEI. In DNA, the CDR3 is TGTGCCAGAAGAACGACAGGGGGGGAAACCGGGGAGCTGTTTTTT. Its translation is CARRTTGGETGELFF.

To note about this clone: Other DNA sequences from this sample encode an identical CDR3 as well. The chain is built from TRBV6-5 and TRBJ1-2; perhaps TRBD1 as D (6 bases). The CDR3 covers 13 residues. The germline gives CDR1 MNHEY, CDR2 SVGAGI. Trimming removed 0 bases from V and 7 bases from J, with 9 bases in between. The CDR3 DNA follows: TGTGCCAGCAGTTACTCTACAGGGAGTGGCTACACCTTC. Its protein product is CASSYSTGSGYTF.

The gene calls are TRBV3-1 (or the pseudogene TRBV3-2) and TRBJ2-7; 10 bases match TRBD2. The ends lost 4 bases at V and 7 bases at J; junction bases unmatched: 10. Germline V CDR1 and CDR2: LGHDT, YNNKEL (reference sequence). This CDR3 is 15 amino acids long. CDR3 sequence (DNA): TGTGCCAGCAGCCTCCTCCTAGCGGGAGCCTGGGAGCAGTACTTC. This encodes CASSLLLAGAWEQYF.

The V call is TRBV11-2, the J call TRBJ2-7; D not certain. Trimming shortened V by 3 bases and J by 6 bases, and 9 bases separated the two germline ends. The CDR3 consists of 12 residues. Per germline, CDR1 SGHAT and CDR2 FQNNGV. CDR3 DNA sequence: TGTGCCAGCAGCTTGAGGCGGTCCGAGCAGTACTTC. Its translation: CASSLRRSEQYF.

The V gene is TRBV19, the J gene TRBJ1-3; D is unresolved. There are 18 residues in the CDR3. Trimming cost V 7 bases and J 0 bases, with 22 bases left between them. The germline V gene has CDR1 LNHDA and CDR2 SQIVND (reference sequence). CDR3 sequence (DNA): TGTGCCAGTACCACGACCGGGAACCCGATTCACTCTGGAAACACCATATATTTT. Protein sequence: CASTTTGNPIHSGNTIYF. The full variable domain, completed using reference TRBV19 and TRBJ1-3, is DGGITQSPKYLFRKEGQNVTLSCEQNLNHDAMYWYRQDPGQGLRLIYYSQIVNDFQKGDIAEGYSVSREKKESFPLTVTSAQKNPTAFYLCASTTTGNPIHSGNTIYFGEGSWLTVV.

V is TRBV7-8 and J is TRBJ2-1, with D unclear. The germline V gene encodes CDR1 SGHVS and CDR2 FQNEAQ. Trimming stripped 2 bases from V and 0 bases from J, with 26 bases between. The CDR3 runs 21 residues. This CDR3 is CASSLRMVTVAKVFSYNEQFF. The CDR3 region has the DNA TGTGCCAGCAGCTTACGAATGGTAACGGTAGCTAAGGTATTCTCCTACAATGAGCAGTTCTTC.

CDR3 nucleotide sequence: TGTGCCACCTCACCCCAGGCTTCACGCGAGCAGTACTTC. Translated: CATSPQASREQYF. V usage is TRBV24-1 and J usage is TRBJ2-7; D ambiguous. From germline, CDR1 is KGHDR and CDR2 SFDVKD. The V end was cut by 9 bases, the J end by 6 bases, with 17 bases between. The length of the CDR3 is 13 residues.

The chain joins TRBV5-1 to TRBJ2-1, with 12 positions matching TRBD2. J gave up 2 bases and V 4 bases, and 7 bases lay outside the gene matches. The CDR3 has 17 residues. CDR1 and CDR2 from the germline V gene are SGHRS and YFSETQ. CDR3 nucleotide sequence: TGCGCCAGCAGCCAAGGAAGGACTAGCGGGGCCTACAATGAGCAGTTCTTC. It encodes CASSQGRTSGAYNEQFF.

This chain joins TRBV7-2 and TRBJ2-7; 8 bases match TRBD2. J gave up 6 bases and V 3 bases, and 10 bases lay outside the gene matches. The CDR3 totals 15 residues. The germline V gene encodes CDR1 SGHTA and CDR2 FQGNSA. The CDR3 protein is CASSFGTGGTSEQYF. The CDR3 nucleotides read TGTGCCAGCAGCTTCGGGACCGGGGGGACTAGCGAGCAGTACTTC.

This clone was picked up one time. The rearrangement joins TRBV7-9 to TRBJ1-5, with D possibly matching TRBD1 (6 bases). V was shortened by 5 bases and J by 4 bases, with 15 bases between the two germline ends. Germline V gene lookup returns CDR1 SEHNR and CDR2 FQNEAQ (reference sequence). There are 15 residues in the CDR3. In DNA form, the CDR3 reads TGTGCCAGCAGCCCCGGACTAGGGGGAAATCAGCCCCAGCATTTT. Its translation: CASSPGLGGNQPQHF. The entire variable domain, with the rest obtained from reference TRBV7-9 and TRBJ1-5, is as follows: DTGVSQNPRHKITKRGQNVTFRCDPISEHNRLYWYRQTLGQGPEFLTYFQNEAQLEKSRLLSDRFSAERPKGSFSTLEIQRTEQGDSAMYLCASSPGLGGNQPQHFGDGTRLSIL.

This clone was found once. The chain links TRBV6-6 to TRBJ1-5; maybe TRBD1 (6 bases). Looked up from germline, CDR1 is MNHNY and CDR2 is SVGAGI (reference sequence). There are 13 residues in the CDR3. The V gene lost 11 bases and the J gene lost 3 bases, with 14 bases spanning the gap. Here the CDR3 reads CAGSRDTNQPQHF. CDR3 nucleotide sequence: TGTGCCGGCTCCCGGGACACCAATCAGCCCCAGCATTTT.